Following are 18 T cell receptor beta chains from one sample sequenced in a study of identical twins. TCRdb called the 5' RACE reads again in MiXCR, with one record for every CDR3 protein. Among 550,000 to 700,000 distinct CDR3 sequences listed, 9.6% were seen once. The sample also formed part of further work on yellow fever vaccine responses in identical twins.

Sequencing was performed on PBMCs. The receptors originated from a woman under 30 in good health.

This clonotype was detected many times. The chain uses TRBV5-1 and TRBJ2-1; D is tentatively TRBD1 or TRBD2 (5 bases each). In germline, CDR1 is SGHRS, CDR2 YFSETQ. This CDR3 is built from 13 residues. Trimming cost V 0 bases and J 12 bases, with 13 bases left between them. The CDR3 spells CASSLDGTQGQFF. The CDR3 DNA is TGCGCCAGCAGCTTGGATGGGACCCAGGGGCAGTTCTTC. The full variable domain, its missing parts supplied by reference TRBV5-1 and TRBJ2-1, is KAGVTQTPRYLIKTRGQQVTLSCSPISGHRSVSWYQQTPGQGLQFLFEYFSETQRNKGNFPGRFSGRQFSNSRSEMNVSTLELGDSALYLCASSLDGTQGQFFGPGTRLTVL.

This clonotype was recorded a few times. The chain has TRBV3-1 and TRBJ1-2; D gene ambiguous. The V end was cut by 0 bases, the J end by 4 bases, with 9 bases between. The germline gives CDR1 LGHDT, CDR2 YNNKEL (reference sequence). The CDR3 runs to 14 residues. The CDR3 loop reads CASSQEVDPYGYTF. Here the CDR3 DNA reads TGTGCCAGCAGCCAAGAGGTTGATCCCTATGGCTACACCTTC.

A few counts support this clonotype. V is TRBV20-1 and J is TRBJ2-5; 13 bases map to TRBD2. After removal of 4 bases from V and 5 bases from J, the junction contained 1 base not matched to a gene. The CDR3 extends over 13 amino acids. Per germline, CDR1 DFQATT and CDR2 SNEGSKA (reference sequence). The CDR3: CSATGLAGETQYF. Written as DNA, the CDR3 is TGCAGTGCTACGGGACTAGCGGGGGAGACCCAGTACTTC.

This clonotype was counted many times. The CDR3 protein is CSARDREEGLGQYF. CDR3 in DNA: TGCAGTGCTAGAGATCGGGAGGAAGGATTAGGGCAGTACTTC. The chain employs TRBV20-1 and TRBJ2-7, with 7 positions matching TRBD2. J gave up 9 bases and V 0 bases, and 11 bases lay outside the gene matches. There are 14 residues in the CDR3. The germline V gene has CDR1 DFQATT and CDR2 SNEGSKA (reference sequence).

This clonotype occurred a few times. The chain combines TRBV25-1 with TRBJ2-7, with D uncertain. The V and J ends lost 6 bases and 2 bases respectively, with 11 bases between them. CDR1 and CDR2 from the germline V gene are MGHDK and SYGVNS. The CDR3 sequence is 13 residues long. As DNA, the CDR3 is TGTGCCAGCAGGGAGACTGGAACCTACGAGCAGTACTTC. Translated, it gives CASRETGTYEQYF.

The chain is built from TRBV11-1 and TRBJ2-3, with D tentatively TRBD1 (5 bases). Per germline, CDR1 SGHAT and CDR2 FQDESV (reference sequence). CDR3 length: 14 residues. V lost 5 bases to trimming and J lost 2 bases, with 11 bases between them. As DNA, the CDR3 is TGTGCCAGCAGCCGAACGGACATCACAGATACGCAGTATTTT. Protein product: CASSRTDITDTQYF.

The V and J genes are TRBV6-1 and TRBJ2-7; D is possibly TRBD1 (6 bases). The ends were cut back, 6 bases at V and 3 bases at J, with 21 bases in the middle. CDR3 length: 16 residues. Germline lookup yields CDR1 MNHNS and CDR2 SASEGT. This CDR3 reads CASSRTGAWGLYEQYF. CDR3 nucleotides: TGTGCCAGCAGCCGTACGGGCGCCTGGGGGCTCTACGAGCAGTACTTC.

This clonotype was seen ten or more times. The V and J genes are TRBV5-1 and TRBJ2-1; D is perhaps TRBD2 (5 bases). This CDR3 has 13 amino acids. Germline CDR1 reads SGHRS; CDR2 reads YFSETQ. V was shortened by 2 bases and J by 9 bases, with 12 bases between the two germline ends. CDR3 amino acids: CASSFGRGLEQFF. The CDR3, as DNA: TGCGCCAGCAGCTTCGGTCGAGGGCTTGAGCAGTTCTTC. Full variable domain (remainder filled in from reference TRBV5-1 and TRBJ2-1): KAGVTQTPRYLIKTRGQQVTLSCSPISGHRSVSWYQQTPGQGLQFLFEYFSETQRNKGNFPGRFSGRQFSNSRSEMNVSTLELGDSALYLCASSFGRGLEQFFGPGTRLTVL.

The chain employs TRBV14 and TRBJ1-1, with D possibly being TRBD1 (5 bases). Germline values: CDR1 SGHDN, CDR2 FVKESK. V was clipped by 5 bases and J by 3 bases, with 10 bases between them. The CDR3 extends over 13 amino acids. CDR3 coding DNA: TGTGCCAGCAGCTGGGACGGGGACACTGAAGCTTTCTTT. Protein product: CASSWDGDTEAFF.

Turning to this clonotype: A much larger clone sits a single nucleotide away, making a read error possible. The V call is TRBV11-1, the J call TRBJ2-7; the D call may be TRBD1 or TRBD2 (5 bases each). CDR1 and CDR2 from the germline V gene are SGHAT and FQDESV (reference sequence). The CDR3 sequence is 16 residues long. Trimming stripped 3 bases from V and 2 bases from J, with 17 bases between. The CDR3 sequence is CASSFGSGTHAYEQYF. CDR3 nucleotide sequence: TGTGCCAGCAGCTTTGGATCCGGGACGCATGCCTACGAGCAGTACTTC. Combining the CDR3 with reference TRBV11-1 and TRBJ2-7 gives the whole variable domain EAEVAQSPRYKITEKSQAVAFWCDPISGHATLYWYRQILGQGPELLVQFQDESVVDDSQLPKDRFSAERLKGVDSTLKIQPAELGDSAMYLCASSFGSGTHAYEQYFGPGTRLTVT.

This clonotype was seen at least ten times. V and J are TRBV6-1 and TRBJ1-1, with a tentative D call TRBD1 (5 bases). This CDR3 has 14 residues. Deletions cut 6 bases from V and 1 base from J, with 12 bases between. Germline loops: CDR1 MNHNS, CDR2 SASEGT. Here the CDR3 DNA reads TGTGCCAGCAGGATGGGGGGACGGAACACTGAAGCTTTCTTT. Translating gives CASRMGGRNTEAFF.

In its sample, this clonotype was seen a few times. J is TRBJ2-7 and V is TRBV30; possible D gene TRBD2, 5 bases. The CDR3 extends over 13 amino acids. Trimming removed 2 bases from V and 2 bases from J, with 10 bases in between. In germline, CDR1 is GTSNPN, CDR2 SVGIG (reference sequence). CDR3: CAWSLGGTYEQYF. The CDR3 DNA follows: TGTGCCTGGAGTCTTGGAGGTACCTACGAGCAGTACTTC.

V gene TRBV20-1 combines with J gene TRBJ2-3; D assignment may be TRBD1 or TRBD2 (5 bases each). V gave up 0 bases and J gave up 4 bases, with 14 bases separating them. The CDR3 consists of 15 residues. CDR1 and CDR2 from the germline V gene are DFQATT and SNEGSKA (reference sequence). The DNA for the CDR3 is TGCAGTGCTAGAGATCGGGACCAAATACCAGATACGCAGTATTTT. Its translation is CSARDRDQIPDTQYF.

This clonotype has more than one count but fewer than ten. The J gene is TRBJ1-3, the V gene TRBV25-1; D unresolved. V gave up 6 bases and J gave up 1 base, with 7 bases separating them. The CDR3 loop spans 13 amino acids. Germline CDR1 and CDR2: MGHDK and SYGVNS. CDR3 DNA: TGTGCCAGCAGGATTGGTTCTGGAAACACCATATATTTT. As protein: CASRIGSGNTIYF.

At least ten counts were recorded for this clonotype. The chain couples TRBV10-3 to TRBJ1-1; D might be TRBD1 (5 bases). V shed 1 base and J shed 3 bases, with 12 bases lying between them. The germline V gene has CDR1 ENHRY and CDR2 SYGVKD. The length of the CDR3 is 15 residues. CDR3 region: CAISELRGRDTEAFF. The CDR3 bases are TGTGCCATCAGTGAGTTGAGGGGCAGGGACACTGAAGCTTTCTTT.

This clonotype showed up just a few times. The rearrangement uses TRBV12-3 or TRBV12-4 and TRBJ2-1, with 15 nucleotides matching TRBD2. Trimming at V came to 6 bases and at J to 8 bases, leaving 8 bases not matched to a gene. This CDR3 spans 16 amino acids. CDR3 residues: CASRGTSGRIKDEQFF. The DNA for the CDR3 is TGTGCCAGCAGGGGGACTAGCGGGAGGATCAAGGATGAGCAGTTCTTC.

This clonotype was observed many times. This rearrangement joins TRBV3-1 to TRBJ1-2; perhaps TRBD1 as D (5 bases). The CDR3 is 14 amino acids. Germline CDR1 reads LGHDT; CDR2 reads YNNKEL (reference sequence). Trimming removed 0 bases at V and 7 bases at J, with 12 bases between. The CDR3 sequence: CASSQDQGGGGYTF. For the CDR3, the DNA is TGTGCCAGCAGCCAAGATCAGGGAGGCGGTGGCTACACCTTC. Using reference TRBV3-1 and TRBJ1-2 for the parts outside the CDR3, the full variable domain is DTAVSQTPKYLVTQMGNDKSIKCEQNLGHDTMYWYKQDSKKFLKIMFSYNNKELIINETVPNRFSPKSPDKAHLNLHINSLELGDSAVYFCASSQDQGGGGYTFGSGTRLTVV.

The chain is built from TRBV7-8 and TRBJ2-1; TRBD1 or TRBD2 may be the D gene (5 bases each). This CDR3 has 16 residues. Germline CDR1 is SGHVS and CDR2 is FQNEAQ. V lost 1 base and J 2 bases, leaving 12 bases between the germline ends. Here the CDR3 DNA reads TGTGCCAGCAGCTTAGTAGTAGCGACAGCCTACAATGAGCAGTTCTTC. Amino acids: CASSLVVATAYNEQFF.